The 27 T cell receptor beta chains below come from one sample, sequenced in a study of blood T cell repertoires in COVID-19. Only in-frame clones appear in the TCRdb table, and some are missing; sequencing was by immunoSEQ multiplex PCR. The sample has 350,000 to 500,000 clones, over 75% seen once. The sample was PBMCs or T cells enriched from blood (not recorded which). The receptors stem from a woman between 18 and 29 years old who had been exposed to COVID-19.

The chain couples TRBV13 to TRBJ1-6; the D gene is possibly TRBD1 (5 bases). This CDR3 is built from 18 residues. Trimming removed 4 bases at V and 4 bases at J, with 20 bases between. The germline V gene has CDR1 PRHDT and CDR2 FYEKMQ (reference sequence). This chain's CDR3 is CASSYRPGGDPYNSPLHF. The CDR3 coding sequence is TGTGCCAGCAGCTATAGGCCTGGGGGGGATCCTTATAATTCACCCCTCCACTTT.

Here the CDR3 reads CASSGADGNTEAFF. The CDR3 DNA reads as TGTGCCAGCAGTGGGGCAGACGGGAACACTGAAGCTTTCTTT. This rearrangement joins TRBV2 to TRBJ1-1; D remains ambiguous. Looked up from germline, CDR1 is SNHLY and CDR2 is FYNNEI. The CDR3 runs 14 residues. Trimming took 4 bases from V and 1 from J, leaving 10 bases between them.

This clone came up a few times. The gene calls are TRBV28 and TRBJ1-6, with D perhaps TRBD1 (5 bases). Germline V gene data show CDR1 as MDHEN and CDR2 as SYDVKM. V was shortened by 2 bases and J by 8 bases, with 16 bases between the two germline ends. The CDR3 contains 16 residues. Here the CDR3 DNA reads TGTGCCAGCAGTTTAATAATGCAGGGCCGGGATTCACCCCTCCACTTT. It translates to CASSLIMQGRDSPLHF.

This clone was counted once. The chain employs TRBV7-2 and TRBJ2-5; TRBD2 agrees at 8 bases. CDR3 size: 16 residues. Trimming at V came to 1 base and at J to 5 bases, leaving 9 bases not matched to a gene. CDR1 is SGHTA and CDR2 is FQGNSA in the germline V gene. CDR3 nucleotide sequence: TGTGCCAGCAGCTTAGGTCTTAGCGGGATGGGGGAGACCCAGTACTTC. Translated, it gives CASSLGLSGMGETQYF.

This clone was observed a single time. The chain uses TRBV19 and TRBJ2-3; D may be TRBD2 (6 bases). The V and J ends lost 7 bases and 5 bases respectively, with 16 bases between them. Germline CDR1 LNHDA, CDR2 SQIVND (reference sequence). This CDR3 contains 14 residues. The CDR3 reads CASTLSGALDTQYF. Here the CDR3 DNA reads TGTGCCAGTACTCTTAGCGGTGCTCTAGATACGCAGTATTTT. The variable domain in full, completed from reference TRBV19 and TRBJ2-3, reads DGGITQSPKYLFRKEGQNVTLSCEQNLNHDAMYWYRQDPGQGLRLIYYSQIVNDFQKGDIAEGYSVSREKKESFPLTVTSAQKNPTAFYLCASTLSGALDTQYFGPGTRLTVL.

This sequence joins TRBV6-6 and TRBJ2-6, with 10 positions matching TRBD1. The J segment lost 0 bases and the V segment lost 5 bases, leaving 10 bases of the junction unmatched. This CDR3 has 19 residues. Germline V gene data show CDR1 as MNHNY and CDR2 as SVGAGI (reference sequence). CDR3 protein: CASSHHKGQGTSGANVLTF. DNA for the CDR3: TGTGCCAGCAGTCACCACAAGGGACAGGGGACCTCTGGGGCCAACGTCCTGACTTTC.

The V call is TRBV7-9, the J call TRBJ1-1; 9 bases are shared with TRBD1. Per germline, CDR1 SEHNR and CDR2 FQNEAQ (reference sequence). This CDR3 spans 18 amino acids. V gave up 7 bases and J gave up 0 bases; unmatched junction bases: 15. The CDR3, as DNA: TGTGCCAGCACCCTGGCGAGAACAGGGGGCCCCATGAACACTGAAGCTTTCTTT. Protein product: CASTLARTGGPMNTEAFF.

This chain links TRBV30 with TRBJ2-1, with 7 bases that match TRBD2. Germline-derived CDR1 and CDR2 are GTSNPN and SVGIG (reference sequence). The junction had 11 bases not matched to a gene; V was cut back by 0 bases and J by 0 bases. CDR3 length equals 18 residues. CDR3 nucleotides: TGTGCCTGGAGTGTACTTGCGGGGGTTCCGAACTCCTACAATGAGCAGTTCTTC. Translating gives CAWSVLAGVPNSYNEQFF.

V is TRBV28 and J is TRBJ2-7; TRBD1 matches at 7 bases. J gave up 3 bases and V 7 bases, and 6 bases lay outside the gene matches. CDR1 is MDHEN, CDR2 SYDVKM, per germline. The CDR3 runs to 13 residues. The CDR3 spells CASTGQRFYEQYF. The CDR3 DNA reads as TGTGCCAGCACGGGACAGAGGTTCTACGAGCAGTACTTC.

V and J are TRBV28 and TRBJ2-7; the match to TRBD2 covers 10 bases. CDR3 length: 16 residues. CDR1 is MDHEN, CDR2 SYDVKM, per germline. V gave up 7 bases and J gave up 3 bases; unmatched junction bases: 12. CDR3 in DNA: TGTGCCAGCAACAGGGGCCAGCGGGGGGGGCACTACGAGCAGTACTTC. It specifies CASNRGQRGGHYEQYF.

The chain uses TRBV9 and TRBJ2-3; D is perhaps TRBD1 (6 bases). Per the germline V gene, CDR1 is SGDLS and CDR2 is YYNGEE. The CDR3 runs to 15 residues. Between the trimmed V and J ends, which lost 0 bases and 3 bases, there was a span of 11 bases. The CDR3: CASSVALGATDTQYF. DNA for the CDR3: TGTGCCAGCAGCGTAGCTCTGGGGGCGACAGATACGCAGTATTTT.

The chain uses TRBV19 and TRBJ2-3, with 9 bases fitting TRBD2. This CDR3 spans 15 amino acids. In germline, CDR1 is LNHDA, CDR2 SQIVND (reference sequence). J lost 2 bases, V lost 5 bases, and 5 bases had no gene match. The CDR3 region has the DNA TGTGCCAGTAGTGTCGGGACTAGCAACACAGATACGCAGTATTTT. As protein: CASSVGTSNTDTQYF.

The genes are TRBV25-1 and TRBJ1-1; TRBD1 aligns across 7 bases. Trimming cost V 5 bases and J 0 bases; bases outside gene matches: 9. CDR3 length: 16 amino acids. Per the germline V gene, CDR1 is MGHDK and CDR2 is SYGVNS. In DNA form, the CDR3 reads TGTGCCAGCAGTAGGTTAGGGGACAGCATGAACACTGAAGCTTTCTTT. It is translated as CASSRLGDSMNTEAFF. Full variable domain (missing parts from reference TRBV25-1 and TRBJ1-1): EADIYQTPRYLVIGTGKKITLECSQTMGHDKMYWYQQDPGMELHLIHYSYGVNSTEKGDLSSESTVSRIRTEHFPLTLESARPSHTSQYLCASSRLGDSMNTEAFFGQGTRLTVV.

The rearrangement uses TRBV7-9 and TRBJ1-2; possibly TRBD1 for D (5 bases). The V gene lost 5 bases and the J gene lost 8 bases, with 18 bases spanning the gap. Germline V gives CDR1 SEHNR, CDR2 FQNEAQ (reference sequence). There are 14 residues in the CDR3. The CDR3 DNA is TGTGCCAGCAGCGCCCAATCAGAAGGGGTCGGCTACACCTTC. Encoded protein: CASSAQSEGVGYTF.

This chain joins TRBV4-3 and TRBJ1-2, with D unclear. The germline V gene has CDR1 LGHNA and CDR2 YSLEER. The CDR3 loop spans 15 amino acids. Trimming cost V 0 bases and J 4 bases, with 12 bases left between them. CDR3: CASSQDDKTAYGYTF. Here the CDR3 DNA reads TGCGCCAGCAGCCAAGATGACAAGACGGCCTATGGCTACACCTTC.

The gene calls are TRBV5-1 and TRBJ2-1, with D maybe TRBD1 (9 bases). The CDR3 spans 14 residues. V shed 4 bases and J shed 9 bases, with 17 bases lying between them. Germline CDR1 is SGHRS and CDR2 is YFSETQ. CDR3 sequence reads: CASSRGQGLGEQFF. The CDR3 nucleotides read TGCGCCAGCAGCAGGGGACAGGGACTAGGTGAGCAGTTCTTC.

The count of this clone is one. The chain couples TRBV2 to TRBJ2-7; D gene ambiguous. The V gene's germline CDR1 is SNHLY and CDR2 FYNNEI. CDR3 size: 15 residues. Trimming cost V 3 bases and J 5 bases, with 17 bases left between them. CDR3: CASSESWASINEQYF. The CDR3 region has the DNA TGTGCCAGCAGTGAGTCTTGGGCCAGTATCAACGAGCAGTACTTC.

The V gene is TRBV27, the J gene TRBJ1-5; TRBD1 might be the D (5 bases). There are 15 residues in the CDR3. V shed 5 bases and J shed 0 bases, with 11 bases lying between them. Germline V gene sequence: CDR1 MNHEY, CDR2 SMNVEV (reference sequence). The CDR3 region is CASSINGGSNQPQHF. The CDR3 DNA reads TGTGCCAGCAGTATAAACGGGGGTAGCAATCAGCCCCAGCATTTT.

This clone was counted only a few times. V gene TRBV15 combines with J gene TRBJ2-1, with 7 bases aligning to TRBD2. After removal of 1 base from V and 1 base from J, the junction contained 4 bases not matched to a gene. Germline V gives CDR1 LNHNV, CDR2 YYDKDF (reference sequence). The CDR3 spans 16 residues. Here the CDR3 DNA reads TGTGCCACCAGCAGAGGGTGGGGGGGGTCCTACAATGAGCAGTTCTTC. Translation gives CATSRGWGGSYNEQFF.

A note on this clone: The junction and the germline gene differ at one end; a read error may be behind it. The J gene is TRBJ2-7, the V gene TRBV12-3 or TRBV12-4; possibly TRBD2 for D (6 bases). The CDR3 extends over 10 amino acids. CDR3 nucleotide sequence: TGTGCCAGCCCTTGGCGGGATTGGAACTTC. Translation: CASPWRDWNF.

This clone was detected once. This rearrangement joins TRBV7-9 to TRBJ1-4; maybe TRBD1 (6 bases). Germline V CDR1 and CDR2: SEHNR, FQNEAQ (reference sequence). Trimming took off 5 bases at V and 3 bases at J, with 13 bases between the two ends. The CDR3 is 15 residues long. The chain's CDR3 is CASSPRTEPNEKLFF. The CDR3, as DNA: TGTGCCAGCAGCCCCAGGACAGAACCTAATGAAAAACTGTTTTTT.

Comments on this clone: The junction shows a germline mismatch at one end, possibly a read error. The chain recombines TRBV12-3 or TRBV12-4 with TRBJ2-1, with TRBD1 as a possible D gene (5 bases). The CDR3 extends over 11 amino acids. The CDR3 region has the DNA TGTGCCAGCACCCCGGACAACGAGCAGTTCTTC. Translation gives CASTPDNEQFF.

The chain joins TRBV5-1 to TRBJ2-3; D unresolved. Per germline, CDR1 SGHRS and CDR2 YFSETQ. The CDR3 loop spans 15 amino acids. V was clipped by 0 bases and J by 3 bases, with 11 bases between them. The DNA of the CDR3 is TGCGCCAGCAGCTTGGAGGTGTTAGCAACAGATACGCAGTATTTT. It codes for CASSLEVLATDTQYF.

This sequence joins TRBV25-1 and TRBJ1-2; 7 bases agree with TRBD1. Germline CDR1 and CDR2: MGHDK and SYGVNS. Trimming took 2 bases from V and 2 from J; bases not matched to a gene: 2. CDR3 size: 14 residues. The CDR3 DNA reads as TGTGCCAGCAGTGAAGGGGACAGAAACTATGGCTACACCTTC. Translating gives CASSEGDRNYGYTF.

The chain is built from TRBV12-1 and TRBJ1-1; TRBD1, the table's D call, lacks a check against the DNA. TRBV12-1 is termed a pseudogene. This CDR3 region has 15 residues. The CDR3 here is CASSPSLAMNTEAFF. CDR3 DNA: TGTGCCAGCAGCCCCTCCCTGGCCATGAACACTGAAGCTTTCTTT.

The chain joins TRBV27 to TRBJ2-5, with D maybe TRBD2 (6 bases). The CDR3 is made up of 14 amino acids. Trimming shortened V by 3 bases and J by 2 bases, and 10 bases separated the two germline ends. CDR1 and CDR2 (germline): MNHEY, SMNVEV (reference sequence). DNA of the CDR3: TGTGCCAGCAGTTTTTCCGGGGGACAAGAGACCCAGTACTTC. This encodes CASSFSGGQETQYF.

The chain joins TRBV5-4 to TRBJ2-7; the match to TRBD2 covers 8 bases. Germline-derived CDR1 and CDR2 are SGHNT and YYREEE (reference sequence). With V trimmed by 7 bases and J by 0 bases, 9 bases remained unmatched. This CDR3 has 15 residues. CDR3 DNA: TGTGCCAGCTCCCGGGGCGGGGGGAGCTCCTACGAGCAGTACTTC. Amino acids: CASSRGGGSSYEQYF. Full variable domain (rest looked up from reference TRBV5-4 and TRBJ2-7): ETGVTQSPTHLIKTRGQQVTLRCSSQSGHNTVSWYQQALGQGPQFIFQYYREEENGRGNFPPRFSGLQFPNYSSELNVNALELDDSALYLCASSRGGGSSYEQYFGPGTRLTVT.